The present entry profiles one TCR beta chain with its context. The antigen is undetermined. The data were obtained in a study of shared clonotypes between healthy human individuals. Study results and limitations: Sharing across a few donors was seen in about 5% of naive CD4 clonotypes.

The data were produced by immunoSEQ multiplex PCR, yet TCRdb's version contains in-frame clones alone and is incomplete. The table has over a million clones, around 82% seen once. The CDR3 extends over 14 amino acids. The V end lost 4 bases, the J end lost 1 base, and 9 bases lay between the germline ends. Germline V gives CDR1 SGHAT, CDR2 FQNNGV. This chain joins TRBV11-2 and TRBJ2-3; tentatively, D is TRBD1 (6 bases). The receptor was derived from a man aged 18 to 30 in good health. Some clones in this sample may be carry-over from other donors' samples. Sequencing used memory CD4+ T cells from PBMCs. The subset: CD45RA-negative fraction. The CDR3 sequence: CASSSRQGTDTQYF. CDR3 DNA: TGTGCCAGCAGCTCCCGACAGGGCACAGATACGCAGTATTTT. Using reference TRBV11-2 and TRBJ2-3 for the parts outside the CDR3, the full variable domain is EAGVAQSPRYKIIEKRQSVAFWCNPISGHATLYWYQQILGQGPKLLIQFQNNGVVDDSQLPKDRFSAERLKGVDSTLKIQPAKLEDSAVYLCASSSRQGTDTQYFGPGTRLTVL.